This is a list of T cell receptor beta chains from one sample in a study of identical twins. TCRdb re-derived calls from the 5' RACE reads in MiXCR, one entry per CDR3 protein. The sample lists about 460,000 distinct CDR3 sequences; 11% to 15% were seen once. This same sample was also taken into another study, of yellow fever vaccine responses in identical twins.

Sequencing input: CD4+ T cells sorted from blood. These receptor sequences come from a woman between 18 and 29 years old in good health. Both conserved end residues are part of each CDR3. The D gene is left open where the match is weak. Not every row has a clone size; where given, it reads once, few, many or a size class.

D,V,J,size,CDR3,DNA
.,TRBV10-3,TRBJ2-3,.,CAISAGQSSDTQYF,TGTGCCATCAGTGCGGGTCAGAGCTCAGATACGCAGTATTTT
.,TRBV20-1,TRBJ1-2,.,CSARPTGTANYGYTF,TGCAGTGCTAGACCTACCGGGACGGCTAACTATGGCTACACCTTC
.,TRBV3-1,TRBJ1-5,.,CASSQDQGPQHF,TGTGCCAGCAGCCAGGATCAGGGCCCCCAGCATTTT
TRBD2,TRBV6-2/TRBV6-3,TRBJ2-1,few,CASWGTRGEQFF,TGTGCCAGCTGGGGGACTAGGGGTGAGCAGTTCTTC
.,TRBV6-6,TRBJ1-5,few,CASSYPLSPQHF,TGTGCCAGCAGTTACCCGCTTTCGCCCCAGCATTTT
TRBD2,TRBV15,TRBJ2-1,few,CATSARRLASSYNEQFF,TGTGCCACCAGCGCCCGGAGACTAGCGAGCTCCTACAATGAGCAGTTCTTC
.,TRBV11-2,TRBJ2-1,.,CASSLDRGITDEQFF,TGTGCCAGCAGCTTAGATCGGGGGATTACCGATGAGCAGTTCTTC
.,TRBV6-2/TRBV6-3,TRBJ2-1,once,CASSYPPWRGPHNEQFF,TGTGCCAGCAGTTACCCTCCTTGGCGCGGTCCCCACAATGAGCAGTTCTTC
.,TRBV5-1,TRBJ2-7,.,CASSLDPLRLYEQYF,TGCGCCAGCAGCTTGGACCCTCTAAGGCTCTACGAGCAGTACTTC
.,TRBV24-1,TRBJ2-7,many,CATSDTSGFEQYF,TGTGCCACCAGTGATACCTCCGGATTCGAGCAGTACTTC
.,TRBV7-2,TRBJ2-1,.,CASSSGVRYNEQFF,TGTGCCAGCAGCTCCGGGGTCCGCTACAATGAGCAGTTCTTC
TRBD2,TRBV11-2,TRBJ2-7,few,CASSYLDSAGGEQYF,TGTGCCAGCAGCTACCTGGACAGTGCGGGGGGCGAGCAGTACTTC
.,TRBV5-1,TRBJ2-5,few,CASSLVGFQGLETQYF,TGCGCCAGCAGCTTGGTCGGTTTTCAGGGGCTGGAGACCCAGTACTTC
TRBD2,TRBV7-2,TRBJ2-7,many,CASSLGGLAYEQYF,TGTGCCAGCAGCTTAGGGGGACTAGCCTACGAGCAGTACTTC
TRBD1,TRBV5-1,TRBJ2-1,many,CASSRQGEEQFF,TGCGCCAGCAGCCGACAGGGGGAGGAGCAGTTCTTC
.,TRBV7-2,TRBJ2-3,many,CASSLNPTDTQYF,TGTGCCAGCAGCTTAAACCCCACAGATACGCAGTATTTT
.,TRBV6-1,TRBJ2-7,.,CASKREQQNYEQYF,TGTGCCAGCAAAAGAGAACAGCAGAACTACGAGCAGTACTTC
TRBD1,TRBV4-3,TRBJ2-4,.,CASSQDPNRGLKNIQYF,TGCGCCAGCAGCCAAGATCCGAACAGGGGGCTGAAAAACATTCAGTACTTC
TRBD2,TRBV7-9,TRBJ2-1,few,CASRAGTSEKPNEQFF,TGTGCCAGCAGGGCTGGGACTAGCGAGAAGCCAAATGAGCAGTTCTTC
.,TRBV12-3/TRBV12-4,TRBJ2-5,few,CASSLTGGSETQYF,TGTGCCAGCAGTTTAACTGGGGGGTCCGAGACCCAGTACTTC
.,TRBV9,TRBJ2-7,few,CASSVSRGGEQYF,TGTGCCAGCAGCGTCTCCAGGGGAGGCGAGCAGTACTTC
TRBD1,TRBV12-3/TRBV12-4,TRBJ1-5,many,CASMGQGDQPQHF,TGTGCCAGCATGGGACAGGGTGACCAGCCCCAGCATTTT
.,TRBV29-1,TRBJ2-7,few,CSAPRTASYEQYF,TGCAGCGCCCCCCGGACCGCCTCCTACGAGCAGTACTTC
TRBD2,TRBV7-9,TRBJ2-3,.,CASSLSGGYRTDTQYF,TGTGCCAGCAGCTTAAGCGGGGGGTACCGCACAGATACGCAGTATTTT
.,TRBV10-3,TRBJ2-1,.,CAISEAGRGLNEQFF,TGTGCCATCAGTGAGGCGGGGAGGGGGCTTAATGAGCAGTTCTTC
.,TRBV7-2,TRBJ2-4,few,CASSLRGREGIQYF,TGTGCCAGCAGCCTCAGAGGTCGTGAAGGCATTCAGTACTTC
.,TRBV5-1,TRBJ2-7,few,CASSLAPGLVYEQYF,TGCGCCAGCAGCTTGGCCCCAGGGTTAGTCTACGAGCAGTACTTC
.,TRBV5-1,TRBJ2-5,many,CASSLNRATKETQYF,TGCGCCAGCAGCCTTAACAGGGCAACGAAAGAGACCCAGTACTTC
.,TRBV5-1,TRBJ2-7,few,CASSLAGDVYEQYF,TGCGCCAGCAGCTTGGCTGGGGATGTGTACGAGCAGTACTTC
TRBD2,TRBV6-1,TRBJ2-7,few,CASRKSLAGHYEQYF,TGTGCCAGCAGGAAAAGTCTAGCGGGGCATTACGAGCAGTACTTC
.,TRBV18,TRBJ2-3,few,CASSPDRGFTDTQYF,TGTGCCAGCTCACCAGATCGGGGGTTCACAGATACGCAGTATTTT
.,TRBV12-3/TRBV12-4,TRBJ2-7,many,CASSFRVPSYEQYF,TGTGCCAGCAGTTTCAGGGTGCCGTCCTACGAGCAGTACTTC
TRBD1,TRBV13,TRBJ2-7,.,CASSPDRGVTYEQYF,TGTGCCAGCAGCCCGGACAGGGGCGTAACCTACGAGCAGTACTTC
TRBD2,TRBV12-3/TRBV12-4,TRBJ2-7,.,CASSPEAGPTYEQYF,TGTGCCAGCAGCCCAGAAGCGGGGCCCACCTACGAGCAGTACTTC
TRBD2,TRBV28,TRBJ2-7,few,CASRPTSGGYEQYF,TGTGCCAGCAGGCCGACTAGCGGGGGATACGAGCAGTACTTC
TRBD2,TRBV5-1,TRBJ2-2,few,CASSIAGGNTGELFF,TGCGCCAGTTCTATAGCGGGGGGAAACACCGGGGAGCTGTTTTTT
.,TRBV6-2/TRBV6-3,TRBJ2-3,.,CASKRGTGTDTQYF,TGTGCCAGCAAACGGGGGACAGGCACAGATACGCAGTATTTT
.,TRBV18,TRBJ2-2,.,CASSPLGGLRTGELFF,TGTGCCAGCTCCCCGCTGGGGGGTTTGAGGACCGGGGAGCTGTTTTTT
.,TRBV10-3,TRBJ2-7,.,CAISAVNEQYF,TGTGCCATCAGTGCGGTTAACGAGCAGTACTTC
.,TRBV11-2,TRBJ2-3,few,CASSPRRGLASGPDTQYF,TGTGCCAGCAGTCCTAGGCGGGGGCTAGCGTCTGGTCCAGATACGCAGTATTTT
.,TRBV3-1,TRBJ2-5,.,CASSQDWESETQYF,TGTGCCAGCAGCCAAGATTGGGAGTCAGAGACCCAGTACTTC
TRBD1,TRBV29-1,TRBJ2-2,few,CSVGGRQGAISGELFF,TGCAGCGTGGGGGGTAGACAGGGGGCAATTTCCGGGGAGCTGTTTTTT
.,TRBV30,TRBJ2-5,few,CAWSSTETQYF,TGTGCCTGGAGTTCTACGGAGACCCAGTACTTC